One and the same sample provided the 20 T cell receptor beta chains below, sequenced in a study of cytomegalovirus exposure and HLA in healthy donors. TCRdb's copy holds only in-frame clones and misses some; the assay was immunoSEQ multiplex PCR. The data show 330,000 or so clones, 86% seen once. Sequencing was performed on PBMCs. The origin of the receptors is a woman between 18 and 30 years old in good health and CMV-seronegative.

The chain has TRBV7-3 and TRBJ2-3, with TRBD2 as a possible D gene (5 bases). V was trimmed by 3 bases and J by 6 bases, leaving 19 bases between them. Germline CDR1 reads SGHTA; CDR2 reads FQGTGA. The length of the CDR3 is 16 residues. The DNA of the CDR3 is TGTGCCAGCAGCTTCTTTAGGACTGCCTCCAGGGATACGCAGTATTTT. Translation: CASSFFRTASRDTQYF.

CDR3 DNA sequence: TGTGCCAGCAGCTTGGGGGATGGGACAGGCTATGGCTACACCTTC. Translated: CASSLGDGTGYGYTF. The rearrangement joins TRBV5-4 to TRBJ1-2, with 8 bases matching TRBD1. Looked up from germline, CDR1 is SGHNT and CDR2 is YYREEE (reference sequence). The V segment lost 0 bases and the J segment 4 bases; nucleotides outside the gene matches: 5. This CDR3 is 15 amino acids long.

A few counts support this clone. The chain recombines TRBV28 with TRBJ1-5; the match to TRBD1 covers 8 bases. Per germline, CDR1 MDHEN and CDR2 SYDVKM. The CDR3 totals 16 residues. The V segment lost 6 bases and the J segment 8 bases; nucleotides outside the gene matches: 15. The CDR3, as DNA: TGTGCCAGCAGAGAAACAGGGGGGTTAGCGTGGAAGCCCCAGCATTTT. Translating it yields CASRETGGLAWKPQHF.

The gene calls are TRBV7-9 and TRBJ2-7; 12 bases match TRBD1. Germline CDR1 and CDR2: SEHNR and FQNEAQ (reference sequence). The CDR3 spans 16 residues. Germline trimming cut 0 bases from V and 2 bases from J; bases unmatched to any gene: 2. The CDR3 spells CASSLAGTGGTYEQYF. The DNA of the CDR3 is TGTGCCAGCAGCTTAGCAGGGACAGGGGGCACCTACGAGCAGTACTTC.

This rearrangement joins TRBV7-2 to TRBJ1-2; D uncertain. The CDR3 loop spans 14 amino acids. CDR1 is SGHTA, CDR2 FQGNSA, per germline. Trimming took off 6 bases at V and 4 bases at J, with 15 bases between the two ends. The CDR3 nucleotides are TGTGCCAGCAGGGCGGGGTTGGCTGGCTATGGCTACACCTTC. Its protein is CASRAGLAGYGYTF.

The rearrangement joins TRBV4-1 to TRBJ1-3, with TRBD1 matching 7 bases. J was trimmed by 0 bases and V by 0 bases; bases with no gene match: 14. The CDR3 consists of 20 residues. Germline V gene data show CDR1 as MGHRA and CDR2 as YSYEKL. The CDR3 sequence is CASSQDRSGVGDSSGNTIYF. The CDR3 region has the DNA TGCGCCAGCAGCCAAGACCGATCGGGGGTTGGGGACAGCTCTGGAAACACCATATATTTT.

This chain uses TRBV7-3 with TRBJ2-7; 9 bases line up with TRBD2. Germline lookup yields CDR1 SGHTA and CDR2 FQGTGA. V was clipped by 5 bases and J by 4 bases; unmatched bases: 9. The length of the CDR3 is 15 residues. The CDR3 region is CASSASAGGGYEQYF. In DNA, the CDR3 is TGTGCCAGCAGCGCGTCAGCGGGAGGAGGGTACGAGCAGTACTTC.

This sequence joins TRBV2 and TRBJ2-7, with a weak D call TRBD1 (6 bases). The CDR3 is made up of 13 amino acids. The ends were cut back, 6 bases at V and 3 bases at J, with 12 bases in the middle. Germline assignment: CDR1 SNHLY and CDR2 FYNNEI. The CDR3 loop is CASRGGQYYEQYF. The CDR3 nucleotides read TGTGCCAGCAGGGGCGGACAGTACTACGAGCAGTACTTC.

The rearrangement joins TRBV11-2 to TRBJ2-7; 8 bases fit TRBD1. This CDR3 has 15 residues. CDR1 is SGHAT and CDR2 is FQNNGV in the germline V gene. Trimming took 2 bases from V and 2 from J; bases not matched to a gene: 5. The CDR3, as DNA: TGTGCCAGCAGCTTACAGACAGGGGCCGCCTACGAGCAGTACTTC. Its translation is CASSLQTGAAYEQYF.

The chain uses TRBV9 and TRBJ2-1, with 10 bases matching TRBD2. In germline, CDR1 is SGDLS, CDR2 YYNGEE. The CDR3 covers 17 residues. The ends lost 0 bases at V and 4 bases at J; junction bases unmatched: 7. The CDR3 here is CASSVEASGSLYNEQFF. The CDR3 coding sequence is TGTGCCAGCAGCGTAGAGGCTAGCGGGAGCCTGTACAATGAGCAGTTCTTC.

This chain links TRBV6-5 with TRBJ2-7; 11 bases align to TRBD1. The germline V gene has CDR1 MNHEY and CDR2 SVGAGI. The CDR3 has 13 amino acids. Germline trimming cut 7 bases from V and 4 bases from J; bases unmatched to any gene: 3. CDR3 amino acids: CASKGQGVYEQYF. The CDR3 nucleotides read TGTGCCAGCAAGGGACAGGGGGTGTACGAGCAGTACTTC.

The gene calls are TRBV5-1 and TRBJ2-2; 11 bases align to TRBD2. The V segment lost 4 bases and the J segment 6 bases; nucleotides outside the gene matches: 11. The CDR3 contains 17 residues. Germline-derived CDR1 and CDR2 are SGHRS and YFSETQ. CDR3: CASSPGLAGGFAGELFF. In DNA form, the CDR3 reads TGCGCCAGCAGCCCCGGACTAGCGGGTGGTTTCGCCGGGGAGCTGTTTTTT.

The CDR3 DNA sequence: TGCGCCAGCAGCCAAGTTTGGGCCAGACCTTACTACGAGCAGTACTTC. Protein sequence: CASSQVWARPYYEQYF. The gene calls are TRBV4-3 and TRBJ2-7; the D is unclear. Germline CDR1 reads LGHNA; CDR2 reads YSLEER. The CDR3 loop spans 16 amino acids. Trimming cost V 1 base and J 3 bases, with 16 bases left between them.

The V gene is TRBV5-1, the J gene TRBJ2-7; D may be TRBD2 (5 bases). Germline CDR1 SGHRS, CDR2 YFSETQ. Trimming left V 0 bases short and J 3 bases short, with 7 bases between. CDR3 length: 13 residues. The CDR3 nucleotides read TGCGCCAGCAGCTTGGTCGAGGGCTACGAGCAGTACTTC. Its translation: CASSLVEGYEQYF.

V is TRBV7-9 and J is TRBJ2-2; the match to TRBD1 covers 9 bases. J was trimmed by 5 bases and V by 5 bases; bases with no gene match: 3. CDR1 and CDR2 (germline): SEHNR, FQNEAQ (reference sequence). The CDR3 runs 14 residues. The CDR3, as DNA: TGTGCCAGCAGCCGAGACAGGGGGACCGGGGAGCTGTTTTTT. Protein: CASSRDRGTGELFF.

The gene calls are TRBV29-1 and TRBJ2-7, with D uncertain. CDR3 length: 12 residues. In germline, CDR1 is SQVTM, CDR2 ANQGSEA. The germline V and J ends were trimmed by 1 base and 7 bases, with 11 bases remaining between them. CDR3 bases: TGCAGCGTTGAAGGTTCTGGGCCGGAGCAGTACTTC. This sequence encodes CSVEGSGPEQYF.

J is TRBJ2-3 and V is TRBV7-9; TRBD2 matches at 10 bases. This CDR3 is 14 amino acids long. J lost 6 bases, V lost 5 bases, and 5 bases had no gene match. CDR1 is SEHNR, CDR2 FQNEAQ, per germline (reference sequence). CDR3 protein: CASSRTSGPDTQYF. The CDR3 DNA reads TGTGCCAGCAGCCGGACTAGCGGTCCCGATACGCAGTATTTT.

This rearrangement joins TRBV4-1 to TRBJ1-3; TRBD1 might be the D (5 bases). Germline V CDR1 and CDR2: MGHRA, YSYEKL. The ends were cut back, 1 base at V and 2 bases at J, with 21 bases in the middle. The CDR3 loop spans 19 amino acids. Here the CDR3 DNA reads TGCGCCAGCAGCCAAGCTCTAGGGGCCATTATCCCGACTGGAAACACCATATATTTT. Its protein product is CASSQALGAIIPTGNTIYF.

CDR3 loop: CASSPPGMNEKLFF. In nucleotides, the CDR3 is TGTGCCAGCAGCCCCCCGGGGATGAATGAAAAACTGTTTTTT. The chain combines TRBV27 with TRBJ1-4; D not certain. Germline-derived CDR1 and CDR2 are MNHEY and SMNVEV (reference sequence). The CDR3 is 14 residues long. Trimming removed 6 bases at V and 5 bases at J, with 13 bases between.

The V and J genes are TRBV29-1 and TRBJ2-7, with 8 nucleotides matching TRBD1. J gave up 6 bases and V 3 bases, and 4 bases lay outside the gene matches. This CDR3 has 12 amino acids. From germline, CDR1 is SQVTM and CDR2 ANQGSEA. In DNA form, the CDR3 reads TGCAGCGTTGAGGGGACAGGAGTCGAGCAGTACTTC. Encoded protein: CSVEGTGVEQYF.